The clone carrying this T cell receptor beta chain was seen a single time. The CDR3 has 14 amino acids. Trimming took 8 bases from V and 3 from J; bases not matched to a gene: 9. Germline loops: CDR1 SEHNR, CDR2 FQNEAQ (reference sequence). The data stem from a study of blood T cell repertoires in COVID-19. Produced via immunoSEQ multiplex PCR; TCRdb's table is partial and in-frame only. Found here are around 150,000 clones, less than 85% of them singletons; the top ten hold around 7%. The origin of this receptor is a woman between 35 and 50 years old with COVID-19, enrolled during active disease. V is TRBV7-9 and J is TRBJ1-2, with TRBD1 identical over 7 bases. Input material: peripheral blood. The CDR3 is CASEDRVGDYGYTF. CDR3 sequence (DNA): TGTGCCAGCGAAGACAGGGTGGGGGACTATGGCTACACCTTC.